In its sample, the clone carrying this T cell receptor (beta chain) was seen many times. TCRdb redid the calling of the 5' RACE reads with MiXCR, one entry per CDR3 protein. Of about 52,000 distinct CDR3 sequences listed, around 10% were seen once; the top ten hold roughly 10%. Germline assignment: CDR1 SNHLY and CDR2 FYNNEI. The CDR3 consists of 14 residues. V lost 8 bases and J 5 bases, leaving 19 bases between the germline ends. This entry is derived from a study of early T cells in non-severe SARS-CoV-2 infection. This chain joins TRBV2 and TRBJ2-7; possibly TRBD2 for D (6 bases). The source of this sequence is an adult who was a healthcare worker with PCR-confirmed SARS-CoV-2 infection or an uninfected control (not recorded which). Sequencing was done on a sample of whole blood. CDR3 in DNA: TGTGCCAGCCTTTCCGTTCGGGCTAGCGACGAGCAGTACTTC. Translating it yields CASLSVRASDEQYF.